One sample yielded the 29 T cell receptor beta chains listed below, sequenced in a study of T cells in Graves' hyperthyroidism and ophthalmopathy. Researchers took RNA transcripts and amplified the TCR beta CDR3 regions from them. TCR CDR3 underwent first-round RT-PCR with the HTBI primer set. From the multiplex PCR reads, TCRdb called clonotypes with MiXCR, one entry per CDR3 protein. The table includes some 460,000 distinct CDR3 sequences, about a sixth detected once. The sequenced sample consisted of blood. These receptor sequences come from a woman aged 18-29 years with Graves' hyperthyroidism.

This clonotype was seen at least ten times. V and J are TRBV7-2 and TRBJ1-2; no reliable D call. This CDR3 comprises 12 residues. The V gene lost 2 bases and the J gene lost 8 bases, with 9 bases spanning the gap. Germline CDR1 reads SGHTA; CDR2 reads FQGNSA. CDR3 loop: CASSLLGWGYTF. The CDR3 region has the DNA TGTGCCAGCAGCTTACTGGGCTGGGGCTACACCTTC.

In this sample, this clonotype turned up a few times. The chain couples TRBV6-1 to TRBJ1-4, with D possibly TRBD1 on 6 matching bases. The V and J ends lost 6 bases and 10 bases respectively, with 15 bases between them. CDR3 length equals 13 residues. The germline CDR1 and CDR2 sequences are MNHNS and SASEGT. CDR3 nucleotide sequence: TGTGCCAGCAGCGATAAACAGGGAAGAAAACTGTTTTTT. This encodes CASSDKQGRKLFF.

The J gene is TRBJ1-2, the V gene TRBV6-1, with D unresolved. The CDR3 has 13 amino acids. Germline lookup yields CDR1 MNHNS and CDR2 SASEGT. Between the trimmed V and J ends, which lost 4 bases and 2 bases, there was a span of 8 bases. The CDR3 bases are TGTGCCAGCAGTGCGGAACAGAACTATGGCTACACCTTC. It translates to CASSAEQNYGYTF.

CDR3 DNA: TGTGCCAGCAGTCTTACAGGGGTAAGGAGCAATCAGCCCCAGCATTTT. It encodes CASSLTGVRSNQPQHF. J is TRBJ1-5 and V is TRBV28, with 7 bases that match TRBD1. The CDR3 loop spans 16 amino acids. Germline CDR1 is MDHEN and CDR2 is SYDVKM. V lost 5 bases and J lost 1; bases outside the gene matches: 8. The full variable domain, rest sourced from reference TRBV28 and TRBJ1-5, is DVKVTQSSRYLVKRTGEKVFLECVQDMDHENMFWYRQDPGLGLRLIYFSYDVKMKEKGDIPEGYSVSREKKERFSLILESASTNQTSMYLCASSLTGVRSNQPQHFGDGTRLSIL.

This clonotype was seen repeatedly, ten times or more. The chain employs TRBV2 and TRBJ2-7, with 7 bases matching TRBD2. Germline V gene lookup returns CDR1 SNHLY and CDR2 FYNNEI. V lost 8 bases, J lost 6 bases, and 7 bases stayed unmatched. The CDR3 sequence is 12 residues long. The CDR3 DNA follows: TGTGCCAGCTCTCAGGCTAGCGGCGAGCAGTACTTC. Protein product: CASSQASGEQYF.

The V and J genes are TRBV20-1 and TRBJ2-2; no clear D gene. The CDR3 is made up of 12 amino acids. The germline V gene encodes CDR1 DFQATT and CDR2 SNEGSKA (reference sequence). V was cut by 0 bases and J by 6 bases, with 5 bases left in between. CDR3 DNA sequence: TGCAGTGCTAGAGATGGCGCCGGGGAGCTGTTTTTT. Amino acids: CSARDGAGELFF.

At least ten counts were recorded for this clonotype. The chain links TRBV6-1 to TRBJ1-6; possibly TRBD1 for D (5 bases). Trimming took off 6 bases at V and 6 bases at J, with 21 bases between the two ends. In germline, CDR1 is MNHNS, CDR2 SASEGT. The CDR3 sequence is 17 residues long. CDR3: CASSSPTARRGNSPLHF. The CDR3 DNA is TGTGCCAGCAGCTCACCGACCGCCCGGAGGGGTAATTCACCCCTCCACTTT.

In this sample, this clonotype turned up many times. The V call is TRBV12-3 or TRBV12-4, the J call TRBJ2-7; 12 bases agree with TRBD2. Trimming removed 5 bases from V and 11 bases from J; junction bases left unmatched: 4. This CDR3 is 12 amino acids long. CDR3 residues: CASSRTSGEEYF. As DNA, the CDR3 is TGTGCCAGCAGTCGGACTAGCGGGGAGGAGTACTTC.

The chain employs TRBV12-3 or TRBV12-4 and TRBJ2-5, with TRBD2 matching 12 bases. With 2 bases clipped from V and 4 bases from J, the junction kept 2 bases outside the gene matches. The CDR3 sequence is 15 residues long. CDR3: CASSLTSGGRETQYF. CDR3 DNA: TGTGCCAGCAGTTTAACTAGCGGGGGGAGAGAGACCCAGTACTTC.

This clonotype was found many times. The rearrangement links TRBV12-3 or TRBV12-4 to TRBJ1-1; D might be TRBD1 (6 bases). The CDR3 loop spans 13 amino acids. The V end lost 6 bases, the J end lost 5 bases, and 13 bases lay between the germline ends. The CDR3 is CASSSQGKTEAFF. Written as DNA, the CDR3 is TGTGCCAGCAGCTCCCAGGGGAAAACTGAAGCTTTCTTT.

This clonotype was seen repeatedly, ten times or more. This rearrangement joins TRBV6-1 to TRBJ1-5, with 8 bases lining up with TRBD1. The junction had 6 bases not matched to a gene; V was cut back by 4 bases and J by 4 bases. The CDR3 totals 15 residues. Germline V gene lookup returns CDR1 MNHNS and CDR2 SASEGT. The CDR3 nucleotides read TGTGCCAGCAGTGTGTGGACAGGGAAGAATCAGCCCCAGCATTTT. This encodes CASSVWTGKNQPQHF.

With respect to this clonotype: Sequence at one end of the junction differs from germline and may be a read error. J is TRBJ2-3 and V is TRBV6-4, with no clear D. This CDR3 contains 15 residues. Germline V gene sequence: CDR1 MRHNA, CDR2 SNTAGT. CDR3 loop: CASSDSPTPTDTQYF. The CDR3 nucleotides read TGTGCTAGCAGTGACTCACCCACCCCCACAGATACGCAGTATTTT.

This clonotype was seen only a few times. The chain recombines TRBV4-1 with TRBJ2-5, with a weak D call TRBD1 (5 bases). Germline V gives CDR1 MGHRA, CDR2 YSYEKL. The CDR3 runs 14 residues. Between the trimmed V and J ends, which lost 4 bases and 1 base, there was a span of 10 bases. This chain's CDR3 is CASSLRQTQETQYF. The CDR3, as DNA: TGCGCCAGCAGCCTCCGACAGACCCAAGAGACCCAGTACTTC.

The chain is built from TRBV5-4 and TRBJ1-2; D is undetermined. Germline CDR1 SGHNT, CDR2 YYREEE (reference sequence). V shed 4 bases and J shed 2 bases, with 15 bases lying between them. The CDR3 has 15 amino acids. The CDR3 sequence is CASSPTQPPNYGYTF. The CDR3, as DNA: TGTGCCAGCAGCCCTACTCAGCCCCCAAACTATGGCTACACCTTC.

The sample holds a few counts of this clonotype. V is TRBV6-1 and J is TRBJ1-5; 8 bases are a match to TRBD1. J was trimmed by 6 bases and V by 11 bases; bases with no gene match: 12. This CDR3 contains 14 residues. Germline values: CDR1 MNHNS, CDR2 SASEGT. In nucleotides, the CDR3 is TGTGCCGGCACCACCTTACAGGGGGGTCAGCCCCAGCATTTT. Translating gives CAGTTLQGGQPQHF.

This clonotype was seen many times. The genes are TRBV6-1 and TRBJ1-1; D remains ambiguous. CDR1 MNHNS and CDR2 SASEGT come from the germline V gene. Trimming took 5 bases from V and 1 from J, leaving 17 bases between them. The CDR3 runs to 16 residues. The CDR3 DNA sequence: TGTGCCAGCAGTAGTACCTCGTGGAATCGGAACACTGAAGCTTTCTTT. This codes for CASSSTSWNRNTEAFF.

There are many counts of this clonotype. The gene calls are TRBV20-1 and TRBJ2-1, with 10 positions matching TRBD2. The CDR3 is 18 amino acids. With 3 bases clipped from V and 2 bases from J, the junction kept 13 bases outside the gene matches. CDR1 DFQATT and CDR2 SNEGSKA come from the germline V gene (reference sequence). CDR3 protein: CSARGRSGGVGTYNEQFF. Here the CDR3 DNA reads TGCAGTGCTAGGGGGCGGAGCGGGGGGGTTGGAACCTACAATGAGCAGTTCTTC.

Comment on this clonotype: Being one base from a much bigger clone, this may be a read error. The V gene is TRBV5-1, the J gene TRBJ2-1; 12 bases match TRBD2. The germline V gene has CDR1 SGHRS and CDR2 YFSETQ. CDR3 length equals 16 residues. The CDR3 coding sequence is TGCGCCAGCAGCTCGGGACTAGCGGGCCGTTACAATAAGCAGTTCTTC. This translates into CASSSGLAGRYNKQFF.

The sample holds a few counts of this clonotype. The chain uses TRBV3-1 and TRBJ1-5; D is uncertain. From germline, CDR1 is LGHDT and CDR2 YNNKEL (reference sequence). V lost 4 bases to trimming and J lost 1 base, with 14 bases between them. The CDR3 contains 16 residues. Here the CDR3 DNA reads TGTGCCAGCAGCCTCAGAGGAGACGGGAGCAATCAGCCCCAGCATTTT. Translated: CASSLRGDGSNQPQHF.

This clonotype appeared a few times. This sequence joins TRBV20-1 and TRBJ1-4; D unresolved. The germline CDR1 and CDR2 sequences are DFQATT and SNEGSKA (reference sequence). The length of the CDR3 is 12 residues. Trimming removed 0 bases from V and 16 bases from J, with 15 bases in between. CDR3: CSARDLRLHWFF. CDR3 in DNA: TGCAGTGCTAGAGATCTAAGGCTTCATTGGTTTTTT.

The CDR3 sequence: CASKAGHEQFF. For the CDR3, the DNA is TGTGCCAGCAAAGCGGGACATGAGCAGTTCTTC. V is TRBV2 and J is TRBJ2-1, with 7 bases lining up with TRBD2. V shed 7 bases, J shed 8 bases, and the junction held 2 bases outside the gene matches. This CDR3 is built from 11 residues. Germline V lookup: CDR1 SNHLY, CDR2 FYNNEI.

This clonotype was picked up a small number of times. The rearrangement links TRBV2 to TRBJ2-7; no reliable D call. This CDR3 spans 11 amino acids. Trimming cost V 1 base and J 9 bases, with 7 bases left between them. CDR1 SNHLY and CDR2 FYNNEI come from the germline V gene. CDR3 in amino acids: CASSEGARQYF. CDR3 DNA sequence: TGTGCCAGCAGTGAAGGGGCTAGGCAGTACTTC.

The rearrangement joins TRBV4-1 to TRBJ1-4, with no clear D. CDR1 is MGHRA, CDR2 YSYEKL, per germline. CDR3 length: 17 residues. Trimming took off 1 base at V and 4 bases at J, with 16 bases between the two ends. Written as DNA, the CDR3 is TGCGCCAGCAGCCAAGCGAATATGGGTTTTCGTAATGAAAAACTGTTTTTT. As protein: CASSQANMGFRNEKLFF.

This clonotype appeared many times. This chain connects TRBV12-3 or TRBV12-4 to TRBJ2-7, with 7 bases lining up with TRBD1. V lost 2 bases to trimming and J lost 0 bases; unmatched junction nucleotides: 1. This CDR3 region has 14 residues. The DNA for the CDR3 is TGTGCCAGCAGTTTAAGACAGGGCTCCTACGAGCAGTACTTC. Encoded protein: CASSLRQGSYEQYF.

This clonotype was observed many times. CDR3 region: CASSYFPTGSRDTQYF. CDR3 coding DNA: TGTGCCAGCAGTTATTTCCCGACAGGGTCAAGGGATACGCAGTATTTT. The genes are TRBV6-1 and TRBJ2-3; 7 bases line up with TRBD1. The CDR3 spans 16 residues. The germline V gene has CDR1 MNHNS and CDR2 SASEGT. The ends lost 5 bases at V and 6 bases at J; junction bases unmatched: 14.

At least ten counts were recorded for this clonotype. The chain is built from TRBV6-1 and TRBJ2-3; D not resolved. This CDR3 region has 12 residues. V was clipped by 2 bases and J by 6 bases, with 6 bases between them. The germline CDR1 and CDR2 sequences are MNHNS and SASEGT. The CDR3, as DNA: TGTGCCAGCAGTGAATTGGGGGATACGCAGTATTTT. Encoded protein: CASSELGDTQYF.

There are many counts of this clonotype. V is TRBV2 and J is TRBJ2-2; 7 bases agree with TRBD2. Germline loops: CDR1 SNHLY, CDR2 FYNNEI. This CDR3 has 14 amino acids. V lost 8 bases and J lost 7; bases outside the gene matches: 10. For the CDR3, the DNA is TGTGCCAGCCAGGCGGCTAGCGGATTCGGGGAGCTGTTTTTT. Encoded protein: CASQAASGFGELFF. The full variable domain, rest sourced from reference TRBV2 and TRBJ2-2, is EPEVTQTPSHQVTQMGQEVILRCVPISNHLYFYWYRQILGQKVEFLVSFYNNEISEKSEIFDDQFSVERPDGSNFTLKIRSTKLEDSAMYFCASQAASGFGELFFGEGSRLTVL.

This clonotype appeared many times. The chain joins TRBV6-6 to TRBJ1-5; D not resolved. V was pared by 0 bases and J by 6 bases, with 3 bases between. The CDR3 sequence is 12 residues long. Per germline, CDR1 MNHNY and CDR2 SVGAGI (reference sequence). CDR3 region: CASSYSSQPQHF. CDR3 in DNA: TGTGCCAGCAGTTACTCCAGTCAGCCCCAGCATTTT.

In its sample, this clonotype was seen many times. The chain employs TRBV11-2 and TRBJ1-6; D is undetermined. The CDR3 has 12 amino acids. Germline CDR1 SGHAT, CDR2 FQNNGV. With 5 bases removed from V and 10 bases from J, the gap between germline ends came to 9 bases. Here the CDR3 DNA reads TGTGCCAGCAGCGCCCACACCTCACCCCTCCACTTT. This sequence encodes CASSAHTSPLHF.